The text below deals with one T cell receptor beta chain. Its antigen is currently unknown. Described time point: newly diagnosed GD, antithyroid drugs for less than 3 months. With RNA extracted from PBMCs as input, the TCR library was made. Guidelines of the American Thyroid Association were used to diagnose Graves' disease. Both iRepertoire HTBI primers and Arm-PCR of CDR3 regions were used to build the TCR beta libraries. TCRdb reprocessed the multiplex PCR reads with MiXCR, giving one entry per CDR3 protein. The sample yields 550,000 to 700,000 distinct CDR3 sequences, roughly a sixth seen once. The data were taken from a study of regulatory T cells in long-lasting Graves disease. About the research overall: The study enrolled newly diagnosed Graves' patients on antithyroid drugs under 3 months.

Study results and caveats: Persistent disease showed a preference for TRBV28, TRBJ1-2 and TRBJ2-5. The work looked only at peripheral blood and did not look at thyroid tissue.

J was trimmed by 0 bases and V by 2 bases; bases with no gene match: 7. CDR1 and CDR2 (germline): KGHSH, LQKENI. The length of the CDR3 is 17 residues. A further study also used this sample, focusing on T cells in Graves' hyperthyroidism and ophthalmopathy.

The sequences come from peripheral blood mononuclear cells (PBMCs), collected at new diagnosis, from a patient treated with antithyroid drugs. The chain couples TRBV18 to TRBJ1-1; 9 positions agree with TRBD1. The receptor was derived from a man aged 18 to 35 with Graves disease. CDR3 sequence: CASSPAGTGFMNTEAFF. The CDR3 DNA reads as TGTGCCAGCTCACCAGCGGGGACAGGGTTCATGAACACTGAAGCTTTCTTT.